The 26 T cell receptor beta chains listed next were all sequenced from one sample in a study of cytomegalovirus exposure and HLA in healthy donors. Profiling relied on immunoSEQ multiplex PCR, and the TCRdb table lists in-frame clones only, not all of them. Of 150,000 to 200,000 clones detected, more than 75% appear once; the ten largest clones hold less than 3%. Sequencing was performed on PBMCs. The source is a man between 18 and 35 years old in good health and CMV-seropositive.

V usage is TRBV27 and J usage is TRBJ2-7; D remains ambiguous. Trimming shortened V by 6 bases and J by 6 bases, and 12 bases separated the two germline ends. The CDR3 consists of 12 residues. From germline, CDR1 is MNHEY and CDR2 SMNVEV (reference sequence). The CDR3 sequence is CASSLGSGEQYF. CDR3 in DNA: TGTGCCAGCAGCCTCGGATCGGGCGAGCAGTACTTC.

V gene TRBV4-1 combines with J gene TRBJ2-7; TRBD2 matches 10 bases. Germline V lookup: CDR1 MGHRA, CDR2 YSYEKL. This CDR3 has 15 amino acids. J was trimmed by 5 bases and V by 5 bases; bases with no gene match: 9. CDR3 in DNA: TGCGCCAGCAGCGCAGCAGTACTAGCGGGAAACGAGCAGTACTTC. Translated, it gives CASSAAVLAGNEQYF.

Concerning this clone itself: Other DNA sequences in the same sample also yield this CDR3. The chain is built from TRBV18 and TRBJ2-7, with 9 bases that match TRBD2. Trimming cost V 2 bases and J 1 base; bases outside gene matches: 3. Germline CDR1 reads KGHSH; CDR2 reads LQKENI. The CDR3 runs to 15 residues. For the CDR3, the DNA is TGTGCCAGCTCACCAGCGGGGGGGCCGTCCTACGAGCAGTACTTC. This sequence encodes CASSPAGGPSYEQYF.

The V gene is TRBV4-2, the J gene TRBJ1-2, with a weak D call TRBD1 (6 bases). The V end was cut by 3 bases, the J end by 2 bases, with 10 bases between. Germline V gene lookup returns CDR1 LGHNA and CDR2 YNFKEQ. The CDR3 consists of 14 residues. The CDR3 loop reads CASSHSGTNYGYTF. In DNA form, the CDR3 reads TGTGCCAGCAGCCATTCCGGGACAAACTATGGCTACACCTTC.

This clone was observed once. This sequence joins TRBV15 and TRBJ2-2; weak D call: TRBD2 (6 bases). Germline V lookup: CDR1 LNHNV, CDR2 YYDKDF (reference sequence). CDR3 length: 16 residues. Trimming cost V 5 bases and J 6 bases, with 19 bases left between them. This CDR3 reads CATSGPRGTVSGELFF. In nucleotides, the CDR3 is TGTGCCACCAGCGGCCCGCGGGGAACAGTGTCCGGGGAGCTGTTTTTT. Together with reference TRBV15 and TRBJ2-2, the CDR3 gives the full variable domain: DAMVIQNPRYQVTQFGKPVTLSCSQTLNHNVMYWYQQKSSQAPKLLFHYYDKDFNNEADTPDNFQSRRPNTSFCFLDIRSPGLGDTAMYLCATSGPRGTVSGELFFGEGSRLTVL.

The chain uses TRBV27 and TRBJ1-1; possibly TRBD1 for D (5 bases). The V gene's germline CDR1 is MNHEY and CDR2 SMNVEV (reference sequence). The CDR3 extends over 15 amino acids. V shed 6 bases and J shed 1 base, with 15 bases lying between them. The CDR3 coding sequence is TGTGCCAGCAGCCCCGACAGTCCAGCGAACACTGAAGCTTTCTTT. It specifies CASSPDSPANTEAFF.

CDR3 coding DNA: TGTGCCAGCTCCCCGCCCGGACAGTATTACAATGAGCAGTTCTTC. Translated: CASSPPGQYYNEQFF. V gene TRBV18 combines with J gene TRBJ2-1, with a tentative D call TRBD1 (6 bases). Germline V gene sequence: CDR1 KGHSH, CDR2 LQKENI. V was cut by 6 bases and J by 4 bases, with 16 bases left in between. The CDR3 consists of 15 residues.

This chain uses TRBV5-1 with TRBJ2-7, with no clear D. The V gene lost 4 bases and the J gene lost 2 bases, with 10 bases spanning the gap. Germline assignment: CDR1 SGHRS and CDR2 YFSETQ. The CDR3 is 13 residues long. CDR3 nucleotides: TGCGCCAGCAGCCCGCGGCCAACCTACGAGCAGTACTTC. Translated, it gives CASSPRPTYEQYF.

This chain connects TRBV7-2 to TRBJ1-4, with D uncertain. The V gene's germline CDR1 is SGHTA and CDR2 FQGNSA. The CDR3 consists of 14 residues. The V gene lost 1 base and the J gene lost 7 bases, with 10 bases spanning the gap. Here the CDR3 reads CASSLDFSGEKLFF. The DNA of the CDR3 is TGTGCCAGCAGCTTAGATTTTAGCGGTGAAAAACTGTTTTTT.

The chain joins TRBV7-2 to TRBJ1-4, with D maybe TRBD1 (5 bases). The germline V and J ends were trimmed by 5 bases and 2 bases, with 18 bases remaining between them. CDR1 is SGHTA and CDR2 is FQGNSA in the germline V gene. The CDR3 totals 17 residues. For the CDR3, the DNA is TGTGCCAGCAGCCCAAAGCGGGGCGATACCACTAATGAAAAACTGTTTTTT. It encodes CASSPKRGDTTNEKLFF. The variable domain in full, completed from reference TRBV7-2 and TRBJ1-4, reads GAGVSQSPSNKVTEKGKDVELRCDPISGHTALYWYRQSLGQGLEFLIYFQGNSAPDKSGLPSDRFSAERTGGSVSTLTIQRTQQEDSAVYLCASSPKRGDTTNEKLFFGSGTQLSVL.

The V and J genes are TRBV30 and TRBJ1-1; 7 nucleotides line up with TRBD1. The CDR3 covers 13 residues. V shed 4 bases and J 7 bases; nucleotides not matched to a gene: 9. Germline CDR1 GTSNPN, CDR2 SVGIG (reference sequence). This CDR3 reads CAWKLTGRSEAFF. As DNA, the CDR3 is TGTGCCTGGAAGCTGACAGGGCGGAGTGAAGCTTTCTTT.

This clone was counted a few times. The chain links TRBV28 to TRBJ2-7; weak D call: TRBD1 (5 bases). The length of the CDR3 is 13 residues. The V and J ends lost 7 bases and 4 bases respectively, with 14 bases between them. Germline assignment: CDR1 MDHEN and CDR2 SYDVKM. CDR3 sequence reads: CASTTGKGYEQYF. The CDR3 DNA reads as TGTGCCAGCACCACAGGAAAGGGATACGAGCAGTACTTC.

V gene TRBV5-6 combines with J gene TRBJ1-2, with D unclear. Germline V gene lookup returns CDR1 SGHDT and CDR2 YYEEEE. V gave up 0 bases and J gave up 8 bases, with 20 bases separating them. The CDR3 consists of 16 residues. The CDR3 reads CASSLVPTPKGGGYTF. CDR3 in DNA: TGTGCCAGCAGCTTGGTCCCGACACCAAAGGGAGGGGGCTACACCTTC. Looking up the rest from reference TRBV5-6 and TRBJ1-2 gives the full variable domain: DAGVTQSPTHLIKTRGQQVTLRCSPKSGHDTVSWYQQALGQGPQFIFQYYEEEERQRGNFPDRFSGHQFPNYSSELNVNALLLGDSALYLCASSLVPTPKGGGYTFGSGTRLTVV.

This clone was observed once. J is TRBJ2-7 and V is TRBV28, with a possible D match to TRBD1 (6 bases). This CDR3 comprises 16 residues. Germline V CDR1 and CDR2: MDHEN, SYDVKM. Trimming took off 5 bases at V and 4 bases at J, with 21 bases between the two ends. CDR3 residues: CASSPTGFDPLYEQYF. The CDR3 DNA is TGTGCCAGCAGTCCAACAGGGTTCGATCCCCTTTACGAGCAGTACTTC.

CDR3 in DNA: TGTGCCAGCAGCCCCACAGGGAAATACGAGCAGTACTTC. It specifies CASSPTGKYEQYF. The chain couples TRBV13 to TRBJ2-7; TRBD1 is a possible D gene (6 bases). Trimming removed 5 bases from V and 4 bases from J, with 12 bases in between. This CDR3 region has 13 residues. Germline lookup yields CDR1 PRHDT and CDR2 FYEKMQ (reference sequence).

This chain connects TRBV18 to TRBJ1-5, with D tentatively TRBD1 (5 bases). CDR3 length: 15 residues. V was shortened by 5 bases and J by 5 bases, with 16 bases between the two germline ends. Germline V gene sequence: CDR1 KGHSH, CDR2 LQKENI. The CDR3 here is CASSAIGEGHQPQHF. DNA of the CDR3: TGTGCCAGCTCAGCTATCGGGGAGGGACATCAGCCCCAGCATTTT.

In DNA form, the CDR3 reads TGTGCCAGCAGCTCCGGACTATCTGTCGATACGCAGTATTTT. Its translation: CASSSGLSVDTQYF. V gene TRBV7-2 combines with J gene TRBJ2-3; the D gene is possibly TRBD2 (6 bases). Germline CDR1 and CDR2: SGHTA and FQGNSA. Trimming took off 4 bases at V and 6 bases at J, with 14 bases between the two ends. CDR3 length equals 14 residues.

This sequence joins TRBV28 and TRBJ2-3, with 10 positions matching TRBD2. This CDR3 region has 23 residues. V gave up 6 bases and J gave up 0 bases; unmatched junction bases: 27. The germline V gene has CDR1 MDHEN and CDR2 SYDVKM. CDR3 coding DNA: TGTGCCAGCAGCTCGGATGGGGCCGTTCTAGCGGGAGAGATCAAGACTAGCACAGATACGCAGTATTTT. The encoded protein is CASSSDGAVLAGEIKTSTDTQYF. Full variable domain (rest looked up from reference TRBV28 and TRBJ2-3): DVKVTQSSRYLVKRTGEKVFLECVQDMDHENMFWYRQDPGLGLRLIYFSYDVKMKEKGDIPEGYSVSREKKERFSLILESASTNQTSMYLCASSSDGAVLAGEIKTSTDTQYFGPGTRLTVL.

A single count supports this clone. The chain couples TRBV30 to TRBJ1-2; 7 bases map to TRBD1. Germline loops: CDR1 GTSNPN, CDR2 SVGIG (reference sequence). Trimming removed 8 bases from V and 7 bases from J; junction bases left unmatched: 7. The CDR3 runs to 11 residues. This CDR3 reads CAAGGHGGYTF. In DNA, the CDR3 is TGTGCCGCAGGGGGGCACGGTGGCTACACCTTC.

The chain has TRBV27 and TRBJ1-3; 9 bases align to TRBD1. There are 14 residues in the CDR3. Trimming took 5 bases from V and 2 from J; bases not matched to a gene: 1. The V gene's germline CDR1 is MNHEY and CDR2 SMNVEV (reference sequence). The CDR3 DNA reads TGTGCCAGCAGTCGGACAGGGGCTGGAAACACCATATATTTT. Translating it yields CASSRTGAGNTIYF.

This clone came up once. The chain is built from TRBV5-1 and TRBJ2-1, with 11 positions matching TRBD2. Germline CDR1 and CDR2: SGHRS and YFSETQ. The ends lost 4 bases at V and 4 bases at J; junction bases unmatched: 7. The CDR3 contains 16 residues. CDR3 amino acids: CASSTSGTSGYNEQFF. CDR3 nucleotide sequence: TGCGCCAGCAGCACCTCCGGGACTAGCGGATACAATGAGCAGTTCTTC.

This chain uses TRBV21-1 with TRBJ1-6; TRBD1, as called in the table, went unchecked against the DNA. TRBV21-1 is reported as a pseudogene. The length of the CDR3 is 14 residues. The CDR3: CAPDSETYNSPLHF. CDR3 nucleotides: TGTGCCCCCGACAGCGAAACCTATAATTCACCCCTCCACTTT.

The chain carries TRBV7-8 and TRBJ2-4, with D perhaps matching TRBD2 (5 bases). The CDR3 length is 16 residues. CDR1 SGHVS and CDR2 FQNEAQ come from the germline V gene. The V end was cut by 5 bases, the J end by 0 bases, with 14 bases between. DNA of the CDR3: TGTGCCAGCAGCCCGACTATTGGGCAAGCCAAAAACATTCAGTACTTC. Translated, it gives CASSPTIGQAKNIQYF.

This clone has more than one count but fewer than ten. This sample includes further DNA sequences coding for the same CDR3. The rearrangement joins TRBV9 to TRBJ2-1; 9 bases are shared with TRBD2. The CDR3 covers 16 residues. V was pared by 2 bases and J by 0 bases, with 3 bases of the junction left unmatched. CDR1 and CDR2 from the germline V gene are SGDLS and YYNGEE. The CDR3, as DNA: TGTGCCAGCAGCGTTAGCGGGGGTAGCTCCTACAATGAGCAGTTCTTC. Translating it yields CASSVSGGSSYNEQFF.

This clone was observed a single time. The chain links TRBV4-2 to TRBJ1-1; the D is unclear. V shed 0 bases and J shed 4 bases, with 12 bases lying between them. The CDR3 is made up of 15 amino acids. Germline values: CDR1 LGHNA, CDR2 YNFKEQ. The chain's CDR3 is CASSQELGGGTEAFF. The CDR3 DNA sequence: TGTGCCAGCAGCCAAGAGTTAGGCGGAGGCACTGAAGCTTTCTTT.

The CDR3: CASSVGKGGETQYF. In nucleotides, the CDR3 is TGTGCCAGCAGCGTAGGCAAAGGGGGAGAGACCCAGTACTTC. The rearrangement uses TRBV9 and TRBJ2-5; weak D call: TRBD1 (6 bases). The CDR3 loop spans 14 amino acids. Trimming cost V 0 bases and J 4 bases, with 10 bases left between them. Per germline, CDR1 SGDLS and CDR2 YYNGEE.